A single T cell receptor beta chain is shown here with its context. Its target is not known. The entry originates in a study of Ad26.COV2.S vaccination and SARS-CoV-2 variants. Background on the study: Intramuscular Ad26.COV2.S at 5x10^10 or 1x10^11 viral particles. Overall study findings and caveats: Following vaccination, spike-specific CD8+ and CD4+ T cell responses reportedly exhibited substantial breadth. Greater spike-specific TCR breadth was seen in vaccine recipients than in placebo recipients.

Treatment of the sample: roughly 19 received Ad26.COV2.S at low or high dose, single or two shots; about 5 received placebo; per-sample allocation not given. Day 63 after the first injection of vaccine or placebo was the sampling time. Sequenced by immunoSEQ multiplex PCR; TCRdb stores in-frame clones only, minus some. Seen here are about 460,000 clones, 70% to 90% observed once, and the top ten hold 1.5% to 2%. The specimen was peripheral blood, collected in a trial of Ad26.COV2.S vaccine versus placebo. The origin of this receptor is a person between 18 and 65 years old who received the Ad26.COV2.S COVID-19 vaccine or a placebo.

CDR3 nucleotides: TGTGCCAGCAGCCAAGGAATTTGGCAGCCCCAGCATTTT. Amino acid sequence: CASSQGIWQPQHF. This chain joins TRBV14 and TRBJ1-5; D uncertain. Trimming removed 1 base at V and 7 bases at J, with 8 bases between. The V gene's germline CDR1 is SGHDN and CDR2 FVKESK. There are 13 residues in the CDR3.